This T cell receptor beta chain was captured by sequencing in a study of blood T cell repertoires in COVID-19. About the study: Whether acute or convalescent, the COVID-19 samples came from the United States, Italy and Spain. The analysed material was cDNA or gDNA that came from T cells, B-cell-depleted T cells, or PBMCs.

How the authors handled the data: Using reference gene primer amplification, nucleated cell counts were estimated. TCRdb's table, derived via immunoSEQ multiplex PCR, lists solely in-frame clones and lacks some. The V and J calls and the clone size are those of that table, but D and trimming were determined from the DNA. Of about 220,000 clones in the sample, around 75% were seen once. This clone was seen many times. The germline V and J ends were trimmed by 5 bases and 8 bases, with 16 bases remaining between them. Germline V lookup: CDR1 MNHEY, CDR2 SMNVEV (reference sequence). This CDR3 is built from 14 residues.

The receptor was derived from a human donor in a cohort sampled during active COVID-19. The sample consisted of peripheral blood. V is TRBV27 and J is TRBJ1-5, with D tentatively TRBD1 (5 bases). DNA of the CDR3: TGTGCCAGCAGTCCGCGGGACGGGGGAGAGCCCCAGCATTTT. Protein product: CASSPRDGGEPQHF.